This TCR beta chain was recorded in a study of blood T cell repertoires in COVID-19. Study information: The United States, Italy and Spain provided the acute and convalescent COVID-19 samples. Sample material is recorded as cDNA or gDNA derived from T cells, B-cell-depleted T cells, or PBMCs.

In this sample, this clone turned up once. In the source study's methods: Reference gene primer amplification gave estimated nucleated cell counts. Method: immunoSEQ multiplex PCR; TCRdb's copy keeps in-frame clones and lacks some. V and J calls and clone size are those listed in that table; D and trimming were worked out from the DNA. Of around 240,000 clones in the sample, roughly 88% were seen once. CDR1 and CDR2 from the germline V gene are MGHRA and YSYEKL. The CDR3 contains 15 residues. V lost 0 bases and J 1 base, leaving 9 bases between the germline ends. The sequenced material came from peripheral blood. The TCR comes from a woman aged 40 to 50 who had recovered from COVID-19. The rearrangement uses TRBV4-1 and TRBJ1-2; D is perhaps TRBD1 (5 bases). The CDR3 spells CASSQDPGNNYGYTF. The CDR3 coding sequence is TGCGCCAGCAGCCAAGATCCAGGGAATAACTATGGCTACACCTTC.